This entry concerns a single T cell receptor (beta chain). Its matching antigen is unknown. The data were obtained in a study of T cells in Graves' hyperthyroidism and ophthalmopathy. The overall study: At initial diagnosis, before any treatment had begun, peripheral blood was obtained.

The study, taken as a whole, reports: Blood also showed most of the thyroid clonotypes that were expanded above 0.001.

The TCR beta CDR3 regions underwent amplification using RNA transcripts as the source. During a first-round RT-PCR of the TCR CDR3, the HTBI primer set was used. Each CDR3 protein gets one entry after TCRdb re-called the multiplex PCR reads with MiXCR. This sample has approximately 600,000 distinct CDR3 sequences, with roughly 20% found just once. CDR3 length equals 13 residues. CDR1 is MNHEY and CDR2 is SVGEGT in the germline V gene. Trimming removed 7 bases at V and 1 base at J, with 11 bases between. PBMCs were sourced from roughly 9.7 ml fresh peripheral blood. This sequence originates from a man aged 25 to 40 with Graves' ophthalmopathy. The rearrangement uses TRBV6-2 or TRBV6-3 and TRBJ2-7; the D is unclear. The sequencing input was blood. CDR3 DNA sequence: TGTGCCAGCAACCAAAGAAATTCCTACGAGCAGTACTTC. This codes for CASNQRNSYEQYF.